Below, 25 T cell receptor beta chains from the same sample are listed, as sequenced in a study of blood T cell repertoires in COVID-19 (dated by TCRdb to 2020 to 2021). The library was built by means of the immunoSEQ multiplex PCR assay. TCRdb's version of the immuneACCESS table is confined to in-frame rearrangements and falls short of the full clone set. An unresolved V gene accounts for under half of the shortfall where checked; the remainder is of unknown origin. The sample table holds 230,000 or so clones, of which about nine tenths were seen once. 2% to 2.5% of the sample is taken by the ten largest. Sequencing used PBMCs or T cells enriched from blood (not recorded which). The receptors originated from a woman in her 40s with acute COVID-19.

This rearrangement joins TRBV5-5 to TRBJ1-2; TRBD1 matches at 10 bases. CDR3 size: 14 residues. J gave up 2 bases and V 4 bases, and 2 bases lay outside the gene matches. Germline V gene sequence: CDR1 SGHKS, CDR2 YYEKEE (reference sequence). The CDR3 DNA follows: TGTGCCAGCAGCGGGGGACAGGGGAACTATGGCTACACCTTC. Amino acid sequence: CASSGGQGNYGYTF.

The genes are TRBV7-2 and TRBJ1-2; the D gene is possibly TRBD1 (6 bases). The V gene's germline CDR1 is SGHTA and CDR2 FQGNSA. The V gene lost 3 bases and the J gene lost 0 bases, with 11 bases spanning the gap. This CDR3 has 15 amino acids. The CDR3 nucleotides read TGTGCCAGCAGCTTGACCAGGGGTACTAACTATGGCTACACCTTC. Amino acid sequence: CASSLTRGTNYGYTF.

This chain joins TRBV2 and TRBJ1-1; 7 nucleotides align to TRBD1. The CDR3 length is 14 residues. V lost 8 bases, J lost 1 base, and 7 bases stayed unmatched. The germline V gene encodes CDR1 SNHLY and CDR2 FYNNEI. CDR3 coding DNA: TGTGCCAGCCGTCGTGGGACAGCGAACACTGAAGCTTTCTTT. It is translated as CASRRGTANTEAFF.

The rearrangement uses TRBV12-5 and TRBJ1-2; D gene uncertain. V gave up 7 bases and J gave up 0 bases, with 9 bases separating them. This CDR3 has 13 amino acids. Germline V gives CDR1 LGHNT, CDR2 FRNRAP. The CDR3 DNA is TGTGCTAGTGCCGCGGGAGCTAACTATGGCTACACCTTC. It encodes CASAAGANYGYTF.

The rearrangement uses TRBV5-1 and TRBJ2-3, with 10 positions matching TRBD1. Germline CDR1 SGHRS, CDR2 YFSETQ. V trimming: 4 bases; J trimming: 0 bases; junction bases outside the gene matches: 5. The CDR3 runs to 16 residues. CDR3 sequence (DNA): TGCGCCAGCAGCCTGGGACAGGGGCTGAGCACAGATACGCAGTATTTT. Amino acids: CASSLGQGLSTDTQYF.

This clone was observed a single time. This chain links TRBV25-1 with TRBJ2-5, with D unclear. The CDR3 length is 12 residues. V lost 6 bases to trimming and J lost 1 base, with 6 bases between them. Germline lookup yields CDR1 MGHDK and CDR2 SYGVNS. DNA for the CDR3: TGTGCCAGCAGAGCTCGCCAAGAGACCCAGTACTTC. It translates to CASRARQETQYF.

The V and J genes are TRBV4-3 and TRBJ1-1; no clear D gene. Germline-derived CDR1 and CDR2 are LGHNA and YSLEER. With 2 bases removed from V and 3 bases from J, the gap between germline ends came to 10 bases. The CDR3 runs to 14 residues. CDR3 DNA: TGCGCCAGCAGCCAATATACTTCGGACACTGAAGCTTTCTTT. Amino acid sequence: CASSQYTSDTEAFF.

V is TRBV6-5 and J is TRBJ1-1, with D possibly TRBD1 on 5 matching bases. Trimming took off 7 bases at V and 0 bases at J, with 12 bases between the two ends. From germline, CDR1 is MNHEY and CDR2 SVGAGI. CDR3 size: 14 residues. In DNA, the CDR3 is TGTGCCAGCACCATATCGGGGGTGAACACTGAAGCTTTCTTT. The encoded protein is CASTISGVNTEAFF.

The chain is built from TRBV11-2 and TRBJ2-1, with D maybe TRBD2 (5 bases). The germline CDR1 and CDR2 sequences are SGHAT and FQNNGV. Trimming removed 4 bases at V and 8 bases at J, with 15 bases between. The CDR3 has 14 amino acids. This CDR3 is CASSSLARGDEQFF. CDR3 nucleotide sequence: TGTGCCAGCAGCTCGCTAGCCAGAGGCGATGAGCAGTTCTTC. Complete variable domain (other parts from reference TRBV11-2 and TRBJ2-1): EAGVAQSPRYKIIEKRQSVAFWCNPISGHATLYWYQQILGQGPKLLIQFQNNGVVDDSQLPKDRFSAERLKGVDSTLKIQPAKLEDSAVYLCASSSLARGDEQFFGPGTRLTVL.

The rearrangement links TRBV19 to TRBJ2-4; D may be TRBD1 (6 bases). This CDR3 is 16 amino acids long. Germline CDR1 LNHDA, CDR2 SQIVND (reference sequence). Trimming removed 5 bases at V and 0 bases at J, with 14 bases between. CDR3 in amino acids: CASSGIDRIAKNIQYF. The DNA for the CDR3 is TGTGCCAGTAGTGGGATAGACAGGATAGCCAAAAACATTCAGTACTTC. Based on the CDR3 plus reference TRBV19 and TRBJ2-4, the full variable domain is DGGITQSPKYLFRKEGQNVTLSCEQNLNHDAMYWYRQDPGQGLRLIYYSQIVNDFQKGDIAEGYSVSREKKESFPLTVTSAQKNPTAFYLCASSGIDRIAKNIQYFGAGTRLSVL.

The rearrangement uses TRBV24-1 and TRBJ2-3; 11 bases align to TRBD2. V lost 0 bases and J lost 7; bases outside the gene matches: 11. From germline, CDR1 is KGHDR and CDR2 SFDVKD. This CDR3 has 18 amino acids. The DNA of the CDR3 is TGTGCCACCAGTGATTTGGGGACTAGCGGAGTAGACCGGAATACGCAGTATTTT. This codes for CATSDLGTSGVDRNTQYF.

This clone was detected once. The chain has TRBV5-4 and TRBJ2-2; 7 nucleotides match TRBD1. This CDR3 is 15 amino acids long. V lost 0 bases and J lost 3; bases outside the gene matches: 2. Germline V lookup: CDR1 SGHNT, CDR2 YYREEE (reference sequence). The CDR3 nucleotides are TGTGCCAGCAGCTTGGAGGGACAGCACACCGGGGAGCTGTTTTTT. Amino acids: CASSLEGQHTGELFF.

The CDR3 sequence: CATSDPGQKSTDTQYF. CDR3 in DNA: TGTGCCACCAGTGATCCCGGACAGAAAAGCACAGATACGCAGTATTTT. The chain is built from TRBV24-1 and TRBJ2-3; maybe TRBD1 (6 bases). The CDR3 has 16 amino acids. Trimming removed 3 bases from V and 0 bases from J, with 12 bases in between. In germline, CDR1 is KGHDR, CDR2 SFDVKD.

The genes are TRBV19 and TRBJ1-1, with D hard to call. The CDR3 extends over 13 amino acids. Germline lookup yields CDR1 LNHDA and CDR2 SQIVND (reference sequence). V was shortened by 2 bases and J by 4 bases, with 8 bases between the two germline ends. The CDR3 region is CASSIQRSTEAFF. CDR3 bases: TGTGCCAGTAGTATACAACGGTCCACTGAAGCTTTCTTT.

The CDR3 coding sequence is TGCGCCAGCAGCTATGAGGGTAATAGCAATCAGCCCCAGCATTTT. Its protein product is CASSYEGNSNQPQHF. The chain recombines TRBV5-1 with TRBJ1-5; D remains unclear. Germline CDR1 is SGHRS and CDR2 is YFSETQ. V gave up 3 bases and J gave up 0 bases, with 10 bases separating them. The CDR3 totals 15 residues.

The chain has TRBV27 and TRBJ2-3; 8 bases match TRBD1. The germline V gene has CDR1 MNHEY and CDR2 SMNVEV (reference sequence). The CDR3 has 15 residues. The V gene end was trimmed by 5 bases and the J gene end by 4 bases; junction bases not matched to a gene: 8. The CDR3 here is CASSPRGHLSDTQYF. The CDR3 DNA reads as TGTGCCAGCAGTCCCAGGGGGCATCTGTCAGATACGCAGTATTTT.

The chain employs TRBV9 and TRBJ2-1, with 9 positions matching TRBD2. Per germline, CDR1 SGDLS and CDR2 YYNGEE. CDR3 length: 14 amino acids. Trimming removed 4 bases from V and 8 bases from J; junction bases left unmatched: 7. Here the CDR3 reads CASSRLAGNYEQFF. DNA of the CDR3: TGTGCCAGCAGCCGGCTAGCGGGGAACTATGAGCAGTTCTTC.

This chain connects TRBV2 to TRBJ1-2; the D gene is possibly TRBD1 (6 bases). The CDR3 is 14 amino acids. Trimming cost V 5 bases and J 2 bases, with 12 bases left between them. The germline V gene has CDR1 SNHLY and CDR2 FYNNEI. CDR3 amino acids: CASSRWTANYGYTF. CDR3 sequence (DNA): TGTGCCAGCAGTAGATGGACAGCCAACTATGGCTACACCTTC.

The chain employs TRBV9 and TRBJ2-2; 8 bases are a match to TRBD1. Germline CDR1 and CDR2: SGDLS and YYNGEE. CDR3 length equals 16 residues. Trimming took 1 base from V and 7 from J; bases not matched to a gene: 9. In DNA, the CDR3 is TGTGCCAGCAGCGTACAGGCAGGGGGCAACGTCGGGGAGCTGTTTTTT. Amino acids: CASSVQAGGNVGELFF.

This clone has more than one count but fewer than ten. The J gene is TRBJ2-2, the V gene TRBV5-4; D is ambiguous. V lost 2 bases, J lost 8 bases, and 13 bases lay in between. CDR1 is SGHNT and CDR2 is YYREEE in the germline V gene (reference sequence). This CDR3 contains 14 residues. Here the CDR3 reads CASSLSSTFGELFF. In DNA, the CDR3 is TGTGCCAGCAGCTTATCTTCGACTTTTGGGGAGCTGTTTTTT.

This chain uses TRBV5-1 with TRBJ2-7, with a possible D match to TRBD2 (6 bases). Trimming left V 0 bases short and J 4 bases short, with 23 bases between. The V gene's germline CDR1 is SGHRS and CDR2 YFSETQ. CDR3 length equals 18 residues. CDR3 bases: TGCGCCAGCAGCTTGGGGTTCCTGGGGAGGCACGACGTTTACGAGCAGTACGTC. Its protein product is CASSLGFLGRHDVYEQYV.

The chain recombines TRBV14 with TRBJ1-1; D is perhaps TRBD1 (5 bases). This CDR3 has 19 residues. Between the trimmed V and J ends, which lost 0 bases and 4 bases, there was a span of 24 bases. The germline V gene encodes CDR1 SGHDN and CDR2 FVKESK. The DNA for the CDR3 is TGTGCCAGCAGCCAAGATTTTTCTAACGTAGGGGTTAGGACCACTGAAGCTTTCTTT. Translation: CASSQDFSNVGVRTTEAFF.

This chain links TRBV5-1 with TRBJ2-5; D perhaps matches TRBD1 (6 bases). Trimming pared 2 bases from V and 8 bases from J, leaving 13 bases between. Germline loops: CDR1 SGHRS, CDR2 YFSETQ. The CDR3 covers 13 residues. The CDR3 here is CASSFQGLETQYF. DNA of the CDR3: TGCGCCAGCAGCTTCCAGGGGCTGGAAACCCAGTACTTC.

V and J are TRBV3-1 (or the pseudogene TRBV3-2) and TRBJ2-7; TRBD1 might be the D (5 bases). The CDR3 runs to 14 residues. Germline CDR1 reads LGHDT; CDR2 reads YNNKEL (reference sequence). With 3 bases removed from V and 2 bases from J, the gap between germline ends came to 11 bases. The CDR3 sequence: CASSHGHGPYEQYV. The CDR3, as DNA: TGTGCCAGCAGCCATGGACACGGCCCCTACGAGCAGTACGTC.

The V gene is TRBV3-1 (or the pseudogene TRBV3-2), the J gene TRBJ2-5, with D perhaps matching TRBD1 (5 bases). The germline CDR1 and CDR2 sequences are LGHDT and YNNKEL (reference sequence). Deletions cut 0 bases from V and 6 bases from J, with 14 bases between. The CDR3 is made up of 15 amino acids. The CDR3 protein is CASSQDLGQAKTQYF. Here the CDR3 DNA reads TGTGCCAGCAGCCAAGATCTGGGGCAGGCCAAGACCCAGTACTTC.